The source of this T cell receptor (beta chain) is a study of blood T cells in healthy people across ages. Study-wide findings and caveats: While age rose, TCR beta diversity per million T cells dropped in a roughly linear way.

A sample-barcoded 5' primer and a J-beta primer mix were used in a second PCR of about 7 to 12 cycles. TCRdb reanalysed the 5' RACE reads using MiXCR and keeps one entry per CDR3 protein. The sample comprises over a million distinct CDR3 sequences, approximately 42% of which are singletons, and 7.9% rests with the top ten. To note about this clonotype: Its target is not known.

Germline trimming cut 4 bases from V and 3 bases from J; bases unmatched to any gene: 10. The CDR3 sequence is 16 residues long. This TCR came from a woman aged 18-35 years in good health. Sequencing was carried out using blood. V usage is TRBV12-3 or TRBV12-4 and J usage is TRBJ2-3; TRBD2 matches 7 bases. This chain's CDR3 is CASSWGGSGYTDTQYF. CDR3 DNA sequence: TGTGCCAGCAGTTGGGGCGGGAGTGGTTATACAGATACGCAGTATTTT.